This TCR beta chain comes out of a study of Graves' ophthalmopathy and Graves' hyperthyroidism (dated by TCRdb to the late 2010s). Turning to the overall study: Peripheral blood was collected at initial diagnosis, before any treatment. The study used TCR beta repertoire signatures to distinguish Graves' ophthalmopathy from Graves' hyperthyroidism and to predict progression to ophthalmopathy. In total, 135 blood samples were TCR-sequenced: 40 to 45 ophthalmopathy, roughly 80 hyperthyroidism and 17 hyperthyroidism-to-ophthalmopathy patients. To explore V-J signatures that distinguish ophthalmopathy from hyperthyroidism, a discovery set of around 100 patients was enrolled, made up of roughly 41 with ophthalmopathy and fewer than 60 with stable hyperthyroidism. For independent validation, a separate cohort was made up of 18 hyperthyroidism patients plus 17 patients who later progressed from hyperthyroidism to ophthalmopathy. In five to seven hyperthyroidism patients, the T-cell repertoire of thyroid tissue was compared with the T-cell repertoire of blood. Following sample collection, hyperthyroidism patients were given methimazole at a starting dose of 30 mg daily, and ophthalmopathy patients were given high-dose intravenous methylprednisolone. The 95 to 100 discovery patients were divided at random into training and test sets in a 7:3 ratio. The study at large found these results: In validation, the model predicted ophthalmopathy progression with about 70% sensitivity and roughly 72% specificity; eleven to twelve predicted patients were CT-confirmed with GO in a median of about 7.1 months. Sample size was not statistically predetermined, and group allocation was not concealed from the investigators. Among expanded thyroid clonotypes with frequency above 0.001, most also showed up in blood, which suggests that blood repertoires may reflect the thyroid immune response. Ophthalmopathy was separated from stable hyperthyroidism by the 13-signature model with about 85% sensitivity and 81% to 84% specificity in cross-validation and with 80%/75% in the test set.

TCR beta CDR3 regions were amplified from RNA transcripts for repertoire sequencing. HTBI primers and the Qiagen OneStep RT-PCR kit were used in a first-round RT-PCR, which was followed by a second-round multiplex PCR, size selection and purification. Libraries were sequenced paired-end with 100 bp reads on an Illumina HiSeq2000. Per the source publication's procedure: SOAPnuke was used for read processing, and reads with adapters, uncalled bases, a mean Phred below 15, or no exact constant-primer or identifier match were discarded. High-quality paired reads were merged with COPE v1.2.5. Unique nucleotide sequences were defined as clonotypes and aligned to IMGT TRB V, D and J references using MiTCR v1.1. The analysis was limited to V-J combinations with a frequency above 0.0001, which together covered approximately 99% of the repertoires. A TCR clonal expansion and chaos score per V-J combination was defined as the ratio of F50 clonal expansion to chaos observed in the TCRdist matrix. Features were reduced by Welch's t-statistics and random forest to more than 10 V-J combinations, which fed a naive Bayes classifier. The Morisita-Horn index was used to measure how similar the thyroid and blood repertoires were. Clones were called with MiXCR by TCRdb after fastp trimmed the public reads at Q25, and only in-frame beta chains were retained. Each record represents a unique CDR3 protein, reported with the most common genes and DNA among its rows. These V and J calls originate from TCRdb's pipeline instead of the authors' own analysis. This sample is represented by hundreds of thousands of distinct CDR3 sequences; about a fifth of them were singletons. The ten most abundant clones make up approximately 6.9% of the sample.

Including cysteine and phenylalanine, the CDR3 has 12 amino acids. Only the CDR3 DNA is retained, 36 bases long and in frame from the first base. The trim is 7 bases for V and 5 bases for J, with a gap of 15 bases between the germline ends. The CDR1 and CDR2 encoded by the germline V gene are SQVTM and ANQGSEA. A single count supports this clonotype. Its antigen is currently not known. Per-nucleotide qualities are absent, and no much larger clonotype sits a single base away. One read alone is weak evidence. Hyperthyroidism was considered stable if no progression to ophthalmopathy occurred within 18 months of follow-up. Patients with hyperthyroidism were aged 18 to 65 years, had been newly diagnosed, and had a disease duration of less than 2 months. Patients with other autoimmune diseases, uncontrolled infections, pregnancy or lactation were excluded from the study. Diagnosis relied on clinical symptoms, serum thyroxine, TRAb, thyroid ultrasound and orbital computed tomography. Ficoll-Paque density gradient centrifugation was used to isolate PBMCs from around 10 ml of fresh peripheral blood. Total RNA was extracted with Trizol reagent and quality-checked on an Agilent 2100 Bioanalyzer.

The V and J segments used are TRBV29-1 and TRBJ2-7; the D gene is not confidently resolved. What was sequenced was peripheral blood. This TCR came from a woman aged 18-29 years with stable Graves' hyperthyroidism. Some clones in this sample may be carry-over from other donors' samples. Donor details come from another sample of the same person, matched by shared clones. The base sequence is TGCAGCGCAAGACACGGTTCCAACGAGCAGTACTTC. Its protein product is CSARHGSNEQYF.